Listed below are T cell receptor beta chains from one sample, sequenced in a study of blood T cells in healthy people across ages. TCRdb redid the calling of the 5' RACE reads with MiXCR, one entry per CDR3 protein. The table includes some 1,800,000 distinct CDR3 sequences, about two fifths detected once. Sequenced: blood. The receptors stem from a human donor in good health. CDR3s include the opening cysteine and the closing phenylalanine or tryptophan. The D gene is left open where the match is weak. Part of the rows lack a size; the others show once, few, many or a class for expanded clones.

V: TRBV27; size: once; J: TRBJ2-3; D: TRBD2; CDR3: CASSGRGGFTDTQYF; DNA: TGTGCCAGCAGTGGGCGGGGGGGGTTCACAGATACGCAGTATTTT
V: TRBV6-6; size: few; J: TRBJ1-2; D: -; CDR3: CASRGLGGYTF; DNA: TGTGCCAGCAGAGGCCTGGGCGGCTACACCTTC
V: TRBV7-8; size: few; J: TRBJ2-7; D: -; CDR3: CASSFGSGSEQYF; DNA: TGTGCCAGCAGCTTCGGGTCAGGCTCGGAGCAGTACTTC
V: TRBV7-3; size: few; J: TRBJ2-1; D: TRBD2; CDR3: CASSFAGSGGLNEQFF; DNA: TGTGCCAGCAGCTTCGCCGGCAGCGGGGGGCTCAATGAGCAGTTCTTC
V: TRBV15; size: few; J: TRBJ1-4; D: -; CDR3: CATRVGGPNEKLFF; DNA: TGTGCCACCCGGGTTGGGGGCCCTAATGAAAAACTGTTTTTT
V: TRBV29-1; size: -; J: TRBJ2-1; D: TRBD1; CDR3: CSINLSGTDAWSYNGQFF; DNA: TGCAGCATAAACCTCTCAGGGACAGACGCTTGGTCCTACAATGGGCAGTTCTTC
V: TRBV20-1; size: once; J: TRBJ1-2; D: -; CDR3: CSAPGGPYYGYTF; DNA: TGCAGTGCTCCGGGGGGGCCTTACTATGGCTACACCTTC
V: TRBV12-3/TRBV12-4; size: -; J: TRBJ2-1; D: TRBD2; CDR3: CASSFSATSSNEQFF; DNA: TGTGCCAGCAGTTTCTCTGCGACTAGCTCTAATGAGCAGTTCTTC
V: TRBV29-1; size: few; J: TRBJ2-3; D: TRBD2; CDR3: CSVEDRSSGSDTQYF; DNA: TGCAGCGTTGAAGATCGGAGTAGCGGGTCGGATACGCAGTATTTT
V: TRBV7-2; size: few; J: TRBJ1-4; D: -; CDR3: CASSQLGGGANEKLFF; DNA: TGTGCCAGCAGCCAATTGGGGGGGGGAGCTAATGAAAAACTGTTTTTT
V: TRBV10-3; size: -; J: TRBJ2-7; D: -; CDR3: CAISRAQGGGGQYF; DNA: TGTGCCATCAGCCGGGCACAGGGAGGGGGCGGGCAGTACTTC
V: TRBV5-1; size: -; J: TRBJ1-6; D: -; CDR3: CASSLSGFSPLHF; DNA: TGCGCCAGCAGCTTATCAGGGTTTTCACCCCTCCACTTT
V: TRBV6-5; size: -; J: TRBJ1-2; D: -; CDR3: CASSKRDKYYGYTF; DNA: TGTGCCAGCAGTAAACGGGACAAATACTATGGCTACACCTTC
V: TRBV20-1; size: -; J: TRBJ2-7; D: TRBD1; CDR3: CSADMTGGGSYEQYF; DNA: TGCAGTGCTGACATGACAGGGGGGGGCTCCTACGAGCAGTACTTC
V: TRBV12-3/TRBV12-4; size: few; J: TRBJ1-1; D: -; CDR3: CASIHRELGTEAFF; DNA: TGTGCCAGCATCCACAGGGAGTTGGGGACTGAAGCTTTCTTT
V: TRBV20-1; size: few; J: TRBJ2-5; D: TRBD2; CDR3: CSARDLGTRGWETQYF; DNA: TGCAGTGCTAGAGATCTTGGGACTAGAGGTTGGGAGACCCAGTACTTC
V: TRBV4-3; size: few; J: TRBJ2-3; D: -; CDR3: CASSQERTGGFADTQYF; DNA: TGCGCCAGCAGCCAAGAAAGGACCGGTGGATTCGCAGATACGCAGTATTTT
V: TRBV3-1; size: -; J: TRBJ1-3; D: -; CDR3: CASSYRHAGNTIYF; DNA: TGTGCCAGCAGCTACCGACACGCTGGAAACACCATATATTTT
V: TRBV10-3; size: -; J: TRBJ2-7; D: TRBD2; CDR3: CAISGLRGDSYEQYF; DNA: TGTGCCATCAGTGGGTTGCGGGGGGACTCCTACGAGCAGTACTTC
V: TRBV7-9; size: -; J: TRBJ2-7; D: -; CDR3: CASSGTASSLYEQYF; DNA: TGTGCCAGCAGCGGTACAGCATCCTCCCTATACGAGCAGTACTTC
V: TRBV7-2; size: -; J: TRBJ1-2; D: -; CDR3: CASSRGGVHTF; DNA: TGTGCCAGCAGCCGCGGGGGGGTCCACACCTTC
V: TRBV6-5; size: -; J: TRBJ2-5; D: TRBD2; CDR3: CASRGLAGDETQYF; DNA: TGTGCCAGCAGGGGACTAGCGGGGGATGAGACCCAGTACTTC
V: TRBV24-1; size: few; J: TRBJ1-6; D: TRBD1; CDR3: CATSAFPTGGYNSPLHF; DNA: TGTGCCACCAGTGCCTTCCCGACAGGGGGCTATAATTCACCCCTCCACTTT
V: TRBV28; size: -; J: TRBJ2-3; D: TRBD2; CDR3: CVSRGSGEGTQYF; DNA: TGTGTCAGCAGAGGAAGCGGGGAGGGTACGCAGTATTTT
V: TRBV29-1; size: -; J: TRBJ2-2; D: TRBD1; CDR3: CSVEDSPTGANTGELFF; DNA: TGCAGCGTTGAAGACTCGCCGACAGGGGCGAACACCGGGGAGCTGTTTTTT
V: TRBV2; size: many; J: TRBJ2-3; D: -; CDR3: CASSPEGRDTQYF; DNA: TGTGCCAGCAGCCCGGAGGGGCGGGATACGCAGTATTTT
V: TRBV20-1; size: -; J: TRBJ2-5; D: TRBD2; CDR3: CSAVGLAGLPSETQYF; DNA: TGCAGTGCTGTGGGACTAGCGGGACTCCCAAGCGAGACCCAGTACTTC
V: TRBV12-3/TRBV12-4; size: few; J: TRBJ2-1; D: -; CDR3: CASSLGARYNEQFF; DNA: TGTGCCAGCAGTTTGGGTGCGAGGTACAATGAGCAGTTCTTC
V: TRBV7-2; size: -; J: TRBJ2-7; D: TRBD1; CDR3: CASSSRTGEGYEQYF; DNA: TGTGCCAGCAGCTCCCGGACAGGGGAGGGCTACGAGCAGTACTTC
V: TRBV20-1; size: -; J: TRBJ2-7; D: TRBD1; CDR3: CSAQPRDSTLGEQYF; DNA: TGCAGTGCCCAGCCCCGGGACAGTACCCTAGGCGAGCAGTACTTC
V: TRBV21-1; size: -; J: TRBJ2-5; D: -; CDR3: CASIHPGLENQYLRKETQYF; DNA: TGTGCCAGCATCCACCCGGGCCTAGAGAATCAGTACCTTAGAAAAGAGACCCAGTACTTC
V: TRBV7-9; size: -; J: TRBJ2-1; D: TRBD1; CDR3: CASKPGQGDNNEQFF; DNA: TGTGCCAGTAAGCCCGGACAGGGAGACAACAATGAGCAGTTCTTC
V: TRBV5-1; size: few; J: TRBJ2-1; D: -; CDR3: CASSATDPNNEQFF; DNA: TGCGCCAGCAGTGCGACAGACCCCAACAATGAGCAGTTCTTC
V: TRBV5-4; size: -; J: TRBJ2-4; D: -; CDR3: CASSLEVSGRGTWYF; DNA: TGTGCCAGCAGCTTGGAAGTTTCGGGAAGGGGAACATGGTACTTC
V: TRBV5-1; size: -; J: TRBJ2-3; D: TRBD2; CDR3: CASSHRPRLAEARSTDTQYF; DNA: TGCGCCAGCAGCCACCGACCGAGACTAGCGGAAGCCCGTAGCACAGATACGCAGTATTTT
V: TRBV2; size: -; J: TRBJ2-3; D: -; CDR3: CASSEVYTDTQYF; DNA: TGTGCCAGCAGTGAAGTTTACACAGATACGCAGTATTTT
V: TRBV6-2/TRBV6-3; size: -; J: TRBJ1-1; D: -; CDR3: CASSRRLGGNTEAFF; DNA: TGTGCCAGCAGTCGTAGGCTTGGAGGTAATACTGAAGCTTTCTTT
V: TRBV5-1; size: -; J: TRBJ2-5; D: -; CDR3: CASSLGRWPETQYF; DNA: TGCGCCAGCAGCCTCGGACGTTGGCCGGAGACCCAGTACTTC
V: TRBV7-2; size: -; J: TRBJ2-1; D: TRBD2; CDR3: CASSLHFGGAYNEQFF; DNA: TGTGCCAGCAGCTTACATTTCGGGGGGGCCTACAATGAGCAGTTCTTC
V: TRBV7-9; size: few; J: TRBJ1-1; D: -; CDR3: CASSDAGGNAEAFF; DNA: TGTGCCAGCAGCGACGCCGGCGGTAATGCTGAAGCTTTCTTT
V: TRBV5-1; size: once; J: TRBJ1-2; D: -; CDR3: CASSSEGTPFNYGYTF; DNA: TGCGCCAGCAGCTCGGAGGGGACCCCTTTTAACTATGGCTACACCTTC
V: TRBV4-1; size: few; J: TRBJ1-5; D: -; CDR3: CASSQDASRSSNQPQHF; DNA: TGCGCCAGCAGCCAAGATGCGTCGAGGAGCAGCAATCAGCCCCAGCATTTT
V: TRBV3-1; size: few; J: TRBJ2-7; D: -; CDR3: CASSHQSSYEQYF; DNA: TGTGCCAGCAGCCACCAGTCAAGCTACGAGCAGTACTTC
V: TRBV29-1; size: few; J: TRBJ2-5; D: TRBD2; CDR3: CSIHSGGVETQYF; DNA: TGCAGCATACATAGCGGGGGCGTCGAGACCCAGTACTTC
V: TRBV20-1; size: few; J: TRBJ2-2; D: -; CDR3: CSAEPGTRTGELFF; DNA: TGCAGTGCTGAGCCGGGGACACGCACCGGGGAGCTGTTTTTT
V: TRBV5-1; size: -; J: TRBJ1-4; D: -; CDR3: CASSTAGNNEKLFF; DNA: TGCGCCAGCAGCACAGCGGGGAACAATGAAAAACTGTTTTTT
V: TRBV7-2; size: -; J: TRBJ2-7; D: -; CDR3: CANSLSFRDWSNEQYF; DNA: TGTGCCAACAGCTTATCGTTCCGGGACTGGTCGAACGAGCAGTACTTC
V: TRBV7-9; size: -; J: TRBJ2-5; D: -; CDR3: CASSRGTQGKTQYF; DNA: TGTGCCAGCAGCCGGGGGACCCAGGGGAAGACCCAGTACTTC